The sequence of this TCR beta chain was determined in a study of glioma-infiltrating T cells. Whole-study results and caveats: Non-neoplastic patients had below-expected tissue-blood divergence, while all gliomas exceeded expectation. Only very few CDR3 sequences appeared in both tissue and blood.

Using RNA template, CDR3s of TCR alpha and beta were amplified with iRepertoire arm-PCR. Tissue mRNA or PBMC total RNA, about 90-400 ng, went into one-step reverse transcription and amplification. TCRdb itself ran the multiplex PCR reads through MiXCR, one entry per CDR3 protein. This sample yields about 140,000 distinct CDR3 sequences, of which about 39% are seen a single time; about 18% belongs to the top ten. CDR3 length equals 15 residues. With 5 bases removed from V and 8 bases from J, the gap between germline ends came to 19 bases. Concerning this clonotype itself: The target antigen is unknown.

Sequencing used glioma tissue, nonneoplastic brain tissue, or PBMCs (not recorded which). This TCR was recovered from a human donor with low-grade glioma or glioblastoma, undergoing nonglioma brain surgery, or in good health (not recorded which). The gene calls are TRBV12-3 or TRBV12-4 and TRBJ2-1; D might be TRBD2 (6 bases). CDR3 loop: CASSPGGLVLDEQFF. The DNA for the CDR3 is TGTGCCAGCAGTCCCGGGGGACTCGTTTTAGATGAGCAGTTCTTC.